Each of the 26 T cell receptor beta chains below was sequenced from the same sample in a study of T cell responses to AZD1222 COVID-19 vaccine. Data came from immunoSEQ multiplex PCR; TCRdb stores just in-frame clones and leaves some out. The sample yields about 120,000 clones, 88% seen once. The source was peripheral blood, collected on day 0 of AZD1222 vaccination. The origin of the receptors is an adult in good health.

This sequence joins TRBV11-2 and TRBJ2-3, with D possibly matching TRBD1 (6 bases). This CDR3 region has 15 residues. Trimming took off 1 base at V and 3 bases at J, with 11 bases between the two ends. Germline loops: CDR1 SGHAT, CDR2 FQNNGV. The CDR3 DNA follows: TGTGCCAGCAGCTTAGGTCAGGGGATAACAGATACGCAGTATTTT. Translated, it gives CASSLGQGITDTQYF.

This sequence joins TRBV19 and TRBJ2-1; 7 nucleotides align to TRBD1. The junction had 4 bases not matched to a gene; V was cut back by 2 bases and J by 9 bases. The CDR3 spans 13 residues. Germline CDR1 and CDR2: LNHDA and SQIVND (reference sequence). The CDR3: CASSIQGVGEQFF. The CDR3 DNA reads TGTGCCAGTAGTATACAGGGGGTGGGTGAGCAGTTCTTC.

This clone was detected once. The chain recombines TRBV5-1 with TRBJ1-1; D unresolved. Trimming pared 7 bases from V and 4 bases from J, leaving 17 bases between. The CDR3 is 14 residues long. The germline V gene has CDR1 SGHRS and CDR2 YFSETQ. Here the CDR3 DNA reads TGCGCCAGCGCGTCCGGGTTTGGAATCACTGAAGCTTTCTTT. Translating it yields CASASGFGITEAFF.

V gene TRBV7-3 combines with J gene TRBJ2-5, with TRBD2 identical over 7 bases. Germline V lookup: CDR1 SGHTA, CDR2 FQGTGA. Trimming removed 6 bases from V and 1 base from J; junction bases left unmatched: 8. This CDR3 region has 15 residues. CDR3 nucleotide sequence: TGTGCCAGCAGGAATCTCCTAGCGGCCCAAGAGACCCAGTACTTC. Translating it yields CASRNLLAAQETQYF.

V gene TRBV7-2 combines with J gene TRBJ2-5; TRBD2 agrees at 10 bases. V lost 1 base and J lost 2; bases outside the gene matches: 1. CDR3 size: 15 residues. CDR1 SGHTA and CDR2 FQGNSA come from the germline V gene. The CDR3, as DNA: TGTGCCAGCAGCTTAGGTAGCGGGGGGCAAGAGACCCAGTACTTC. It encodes CASSLGSGGQETQYF. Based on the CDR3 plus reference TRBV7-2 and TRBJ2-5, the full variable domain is GAGVSQSPSNKVTEKGKDVELRCDPISGHTALYWYRQSLGQGLEFLIYFQGNSAPDKSGLPSDRFSAERTGGSVSTLTIQRTQQEDSAVYLCASSLGSGGQETQYFGPGTRLLVL.

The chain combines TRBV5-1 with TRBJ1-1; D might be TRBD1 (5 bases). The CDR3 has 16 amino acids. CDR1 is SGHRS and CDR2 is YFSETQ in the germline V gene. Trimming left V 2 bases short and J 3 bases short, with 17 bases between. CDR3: CASSFGGLGMDTEAFF. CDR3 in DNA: TGCGCCAGCAGCTTTGGGGGACTGGGGATGGACACTGAAGCTTTCTTT.

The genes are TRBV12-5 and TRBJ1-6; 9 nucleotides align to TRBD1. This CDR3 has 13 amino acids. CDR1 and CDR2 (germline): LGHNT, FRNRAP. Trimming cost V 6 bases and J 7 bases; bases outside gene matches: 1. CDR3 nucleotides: TGTGCTAGTGGCGGACAGGGGAATTCACCCCTCCACTTT. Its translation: CASGGQGNSPLHF.

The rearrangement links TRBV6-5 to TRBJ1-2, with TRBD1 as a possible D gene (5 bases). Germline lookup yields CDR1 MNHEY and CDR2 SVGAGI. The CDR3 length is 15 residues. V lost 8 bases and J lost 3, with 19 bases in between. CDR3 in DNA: TGTGCCAGCTCGACCCCGGGGCAGGGCCACTATGGCTACACCTTC. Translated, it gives CASSTPGQGHYGYTF.

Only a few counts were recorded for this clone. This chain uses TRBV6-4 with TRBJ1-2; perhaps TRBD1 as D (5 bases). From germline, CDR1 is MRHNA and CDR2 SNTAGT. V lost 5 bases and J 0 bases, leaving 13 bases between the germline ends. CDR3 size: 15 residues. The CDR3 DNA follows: TGTGCCAGCAGTCCAACCGGGACGGCTAACTATGGCTACACCTTC. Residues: CASSPTGTANYGYTF.

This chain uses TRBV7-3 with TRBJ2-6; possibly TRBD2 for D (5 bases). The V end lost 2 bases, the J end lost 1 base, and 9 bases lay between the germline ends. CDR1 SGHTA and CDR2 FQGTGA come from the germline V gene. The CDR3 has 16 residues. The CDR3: CASSLGRGSGANVLTF. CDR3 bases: TGTGCCAGCAGCTTAGGACGGGGTTCTGGGGCCAACGTCCTGACTTTC.

The CDR3 nucleotides are TGTGCCAGCAGCCCCTCGAGGGCGTGGTCCTATGGCTACACCTTC. Protein product: CASSPSRAWSYGYTF. The chain joins TRBV7-8 to TRBJ1-2; D gene uncertain. V gave up 5 bases and J gave up 4 bases, with 17 bases separating them. CDR3 size: 15 residues. Germline CDR1 reads SGHVS; CDR2 reads FQNEAQ.

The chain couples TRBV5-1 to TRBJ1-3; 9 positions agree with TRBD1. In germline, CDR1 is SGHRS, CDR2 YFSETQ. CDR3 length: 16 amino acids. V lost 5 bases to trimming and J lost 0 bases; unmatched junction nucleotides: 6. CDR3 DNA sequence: TGCGCCAGCAGTCAAGGGACAGGGATCTCTGGAAACACCATATATTTT. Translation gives CASSQGTGISGNTIYF.

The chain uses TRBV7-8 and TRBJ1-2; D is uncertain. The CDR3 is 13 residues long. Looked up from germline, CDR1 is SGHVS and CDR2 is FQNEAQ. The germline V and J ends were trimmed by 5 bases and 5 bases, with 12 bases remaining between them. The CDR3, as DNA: TGTGCCAGCAGCCCGACTGAGAAATATGGCTACACCTTC. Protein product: CASSPTEKYGYTF.

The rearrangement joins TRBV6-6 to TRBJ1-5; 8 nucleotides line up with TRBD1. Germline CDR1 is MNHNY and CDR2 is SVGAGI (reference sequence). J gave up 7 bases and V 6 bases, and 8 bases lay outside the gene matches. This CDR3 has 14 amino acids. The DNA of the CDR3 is TGTGCCAGCAGAACGACAGGGGTACACCAGCCCCAGCATTTT. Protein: CASRTTGVHQPQHF.

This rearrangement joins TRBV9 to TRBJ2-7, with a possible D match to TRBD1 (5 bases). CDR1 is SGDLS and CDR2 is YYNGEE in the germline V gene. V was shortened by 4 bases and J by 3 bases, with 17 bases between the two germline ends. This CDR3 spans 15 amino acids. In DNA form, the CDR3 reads TGTGCCAGCAGCCCGCCCCAGGGAAGGAACTACGAGCAGTACTTC. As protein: CASSPPQGRNYEQYF.

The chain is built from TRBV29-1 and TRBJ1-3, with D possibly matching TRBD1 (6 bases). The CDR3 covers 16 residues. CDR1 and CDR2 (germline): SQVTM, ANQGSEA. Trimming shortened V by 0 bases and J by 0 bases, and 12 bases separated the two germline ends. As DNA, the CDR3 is TGCAGCGTTGAAGACCGGAGGGGGAACTCTGGAAACACCATATATTTT. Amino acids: CSVEDRRGNSGNTIYF.

The CDR3 loop reads CASTPSRNTEAFF. The CDR3 coding sequence is TGTGCCAGCACCCCTTCTAGGAACACTGAAGCTTTCTTT. The chain joins TRBV12-3 or TRBV12-4 to TRBJ1-1; D is unresolved. The CDR3 is made up of 13 amino acids. The V and J ends lost 7 bases and 1 base respectively, with 10 bases between them.

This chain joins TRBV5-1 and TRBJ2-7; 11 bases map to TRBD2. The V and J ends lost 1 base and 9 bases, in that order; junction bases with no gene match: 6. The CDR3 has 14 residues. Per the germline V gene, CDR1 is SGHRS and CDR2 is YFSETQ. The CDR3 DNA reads TGCGCCAGCAGCTTGACTAGCGGGGGAGCGTGGCAGTACTTC. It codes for CASSLTSGGAWQYF.

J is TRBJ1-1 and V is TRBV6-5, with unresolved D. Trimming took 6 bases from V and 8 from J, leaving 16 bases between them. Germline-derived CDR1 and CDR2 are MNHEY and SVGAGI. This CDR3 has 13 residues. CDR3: CASSLKRTDEAFF. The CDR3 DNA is TGTGCCAGCAGCCTGAAACGGACGGACGAAGCTTTCTTT.

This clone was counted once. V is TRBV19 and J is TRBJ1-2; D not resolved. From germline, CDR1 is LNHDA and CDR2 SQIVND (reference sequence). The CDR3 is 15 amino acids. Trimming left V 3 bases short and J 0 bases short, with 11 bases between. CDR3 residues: CASSINTQPNYGYTF. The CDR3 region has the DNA TGTGCCAGTAGTATCAATACACAGCCTAACTATGGCTACACCTTC.

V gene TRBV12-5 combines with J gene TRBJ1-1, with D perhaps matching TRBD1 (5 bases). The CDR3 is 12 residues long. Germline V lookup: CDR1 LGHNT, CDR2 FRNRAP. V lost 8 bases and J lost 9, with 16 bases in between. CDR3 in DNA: TGTGCTAGTTCGTGGGGGGAATTTCAAGCTTTCTTT. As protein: CASSWGEFQAFF.

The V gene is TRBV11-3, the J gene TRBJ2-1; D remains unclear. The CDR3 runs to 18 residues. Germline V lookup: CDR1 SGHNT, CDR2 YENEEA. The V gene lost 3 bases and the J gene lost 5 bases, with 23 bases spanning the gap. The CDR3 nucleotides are TGTGCCAGCAGCTTCCGTACCGCCGAGCGACCCCCCAACAATGAGCAGTTCTTC. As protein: CASSFRTAERPPNNEQFF.

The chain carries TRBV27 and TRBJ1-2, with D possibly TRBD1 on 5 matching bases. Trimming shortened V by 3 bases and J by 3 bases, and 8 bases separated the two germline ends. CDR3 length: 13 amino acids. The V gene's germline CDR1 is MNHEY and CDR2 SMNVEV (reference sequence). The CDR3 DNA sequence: TGTGCCAGCAGTTTCGGGGGGTACTATGGCTACACCTTC. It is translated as CASSFGGYYGYTF.

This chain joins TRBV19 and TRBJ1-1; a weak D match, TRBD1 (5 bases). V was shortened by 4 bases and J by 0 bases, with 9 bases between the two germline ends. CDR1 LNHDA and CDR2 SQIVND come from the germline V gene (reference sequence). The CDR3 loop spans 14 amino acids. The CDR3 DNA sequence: TGTGCCAGTAGTAATGGGGGGTTGAACACTGAAGCTTTCTTT. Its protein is CASSNGGLNTEAFF.

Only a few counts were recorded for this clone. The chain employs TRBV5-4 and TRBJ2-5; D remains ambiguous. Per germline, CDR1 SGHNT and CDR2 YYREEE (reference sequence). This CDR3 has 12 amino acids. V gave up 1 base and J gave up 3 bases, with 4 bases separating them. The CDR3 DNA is TGTGCCAGCAGCTTGCCAAAAGAGACCCAGTACTTC. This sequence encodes CASSLPKETQYF.

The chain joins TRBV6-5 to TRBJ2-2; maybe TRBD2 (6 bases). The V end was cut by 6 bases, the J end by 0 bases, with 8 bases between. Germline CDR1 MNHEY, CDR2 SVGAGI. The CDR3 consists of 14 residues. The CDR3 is CASRGGPNTGELFF. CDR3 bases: TGTGCCAGCAGGGGAGGTCCGAACACCGGGGAGCTGTTTTTT.